This is a list of T cell receptor beta chains from one sample in a study of T-cell reconstitution after alpha-beta-depleted transplantation in children. From the PCR reads, TCRdb called clonotypes with MiXCR, one entry per CDR3 protein. This sample has 190,000 or so distinct CDR3 sequences, with more than 14% found just once. Sequenced here: PBMCs from the stem cell graft donor, sampled from the stem cell graft. The receptors originated from a human donor who donated a stem cell graft to a child with acute lymphoblastic leukemia. Each CDR3 is given with its conserved first and last residue. A D gene is named only where the DNA matches it firmly. Clone size appears in some rows only: once, few, many, or a class for an expanded clone.

J gene | clone size | V gene | D gene | CDR3 DNA | CDR3 protein
TRBJ2-3 | many | TRBV5-1 | . | TGCGCCAGCAGAGACTACCAGGGCACAGATACGCAGTATTTT | CASRDYQGTDTQYF
TRBJ2-3 | many | TRBV20-1 | TRBD1 | TGCAGTGTTCCAGACAGGGGAATCACAGATACGCAGTATTTT | CSVPDRGITDTQYF
TRBJ2-2 | many | TRBV12-3/TRBV12-4 | . | TGTGCCAGCAGTTTAAGGCAGGCTAACACCGGGGAGCTGTTTTTT | CASSLRQANTGELFF
TRBJ2-5 | many | TRBV7-9 | . | TGTGCCAGCAGCGACAGCGGAAGCTCCCAAGAGACCCAGTACTTC | CASSDSGSSQETQYF
TRBJ1-1 | many | TRBV29-1 | . | TGCAGCGTCGGAGGGTTTAATCTGATTGAAGCTTTCTTT | CSVGGFNLIEAFF
TRBJ2-1 | . | TRBV20-1 | TRBD2 | TGCAGTGCTAGAGTTGGACTAGCGGGTCTCGGTGAGCAGTTCTTC | CSARVGLAGLGEQFF
TRBJ1-2 | few | TRBV6-1 | . | TGTGCCAGCAGCCCCTCTTGGGGTGTTGTAGATGGCTACACCTTC | CASSPSWGVVDGYTF
TRBJ2-3 | many | TRBV18 | . | TGTGCCAGCTCACCAGGGAGCGCCGGTAGCACAGATACGCAGTATTTT | CASSPGSAGSTDTQYF
TRBJ2-7 | . | TRBV3-1 | . | TGTGCCAGCAGCCAAGAAGACAGAGGGAGGCGAGAGCAGTACTTC | CASSQEDRGRREQYF
TRBJ1-2 | many | TRBV19 | . | TGTGCCAGTAGTATAGCCGGCAGGGGCTATGGCTACACCTTC | CASSIAGRGYGYTF
TRBJ1-6 | many | TRBV11-1 | . | TGTGCCAGCAGCCTTGGCGATCGTTCACCCCTCCACTTT | CASSLGDRSPLHF
TRBJ2-1 | many | TRBV3-1 | TRBD1 | TGTGCCAGCAGCCCCACAGGGGGTGGGCATGAGCAGTTCTTC | CASSPTGGGHEQFF
TRBJ1-4 | many | TRBV20-1 | TRBD1 | TGCAGTGCCCAGGACAGGGTCGACGAAAAACTGTTTTTT | CSAQDRVDEKLFF
TRBJ2-1 | many | TRBV7-2 | . | TGTGCCAGCAGCACATATTCGGAGAATGAGCAGTTCTTC | CASSTYSENEQFF
TRBJ2-1 | many | TRBV27 | . | TGTGCCAGCAGTTTTTTCCAGGGACGGTCGAACAATGAGCAGTTCTTC | CASSFFQGRSNNEQFF
TRBJ1-5 | many | TRBV5-1 | . | TGCGCCAGCAGCCGGGACCGCTATCAGCCCCAGCATTTT | CASSRDRYQPQHF
TRBJ2-2 | many | TRBV12-3/TRBV12-4 | . | TGTGCCAGCAGCTCCGAGCACAGGGCAACCGGGGAGCTGTTTTTT | CASSSEHRATGELFF
TRBJ1-3 | many | TRBV12-3/TRBV12-4 | . | TGTGCCAGCAGTTTCAGTAACACCATATATTTT | CASSFSNTIYF
TRBJ2-2 | . | TRBV11-3 | . | TGTGCCAGCAGCTTAGATGGGGTAGCGCGCACCGGGGAGCTGTTTTTT | CASSLDGVARTGELFF
TRBJ2-1 | few | TRBV20-1 | TRBD2 | TGCAGTGCCCCTAGCGGGCCTAGCTCCTACAATGAGCAGTTCTTC | CSAPSGPSSYNEQFF